One sample yielded the 31 T cell receptor beta chains listed below, sequenced in a study of blood T cell repertoires in COVID-19. This table comes from immunoSEQ multiplex PCR, and its TCRdb copy is limited to in-frame clones, with some not included. This table holds around 300,000 clones, more than 80% found once. What was sequenced was PBMCs or T cells enriched from blood (not recorded which). The source is a woman under 30 who had recovered from COVID-19.

This sequence joins TRBV10-3 and TRBJ2-1; 8 nucleotides agree with TRBD1. CDR3 length equals 13 residues. In germline, CDR1 is ENHRY, CDR2 SYGVKD. V lost 10 bases to trimming and J lost 7 bases; unmatched junction nucleotides: 9. The CDR3 reads CATDGQGENEQFF. For the CDR3, the DNA is TGTGCCACCGACGGACAGGGAGAGAATGAGCAGTTCTTC.

This rearrangement joins TRBV6-6 to TRBJ2-2; 8 bases fit TRBD1. This CDR3 is built from 16 residues. V dropped 6 bases and J dropped 1; count of bases not matched to a gene: 7. Germline V gene sequence: CDR1 MNHNY, CDR2 SVGAGI (reference sequence). As DNA, the CDR3 is TGTGCCAGCAGCGCCGGGACAGGAATGAACACCGGGGAGCTGTTTTTT. Protein product: CASSAGTGMNTGELFF.

This clone has a handful of counts. The chain has TRBV5-1 and TRBJ1-6, with D possibly being TRBD1 (5 bases). Germline loops: CDR1 SGHRS, CDR2 YFSETQ. The V end lost 2 bases, the J end lost 14 bases, and 17 bases lay between the germline ends. The CDR3 is made up of 14 amino acids. The CDR3 nucleotides read TGCGCCAGCAGCTTCGGGACTGGGAGTCCGGCCCTCCACTTT. Translation: CASSFGTGSPALHF.

The chain has TRBV25-1 and TRBJ2-3; weak D call: TRBD1 (6 bases). This CDR3 spans 15 amino acids. Germline CDR1 is MGHDK and CDR2 is SYGVNS. The V end was cut by 6 bases, the J end by 0 bases, with 13 bases between. The CDR3 sequence: CASRSGTISTDTQYF. The CDR3, as DNA: TGTGCCAGCAGGTCCGGGACAATAAGCACAGATACGCAGTATTTT.

This clone was counted a single time. The chain recombines TRBV11-2 with TRBJ1-4; the D gene is possibly TRBD1 (5 bases). Germline V gene lookup returns CDR1 SGHAT and CDR2 FQNNGV. The ends were cut back, 3 bases at V and 4 bases at J, with 9 bases in the middle. This CDR3 has 14 residues. The CDR3 DNA follows: TGTGCCAGCAGCTTCCAGGGTGGTAATGAAAAACTGTTTTTT. This gives the protein CASSFQGGNEKLFF.

The chain links TRBV5-6 to TRBJ1-4; D ambiguous. CDR1 and CDR2 from the germline V gene are SGHDT and YYEEEE. The CDR3 totals 14 residues. V lost 4 bases to trimming and J lost 5 bases, with 12 bases between them. CDR3: CASSLRSINEKLFF. The CDR3 region has the DNA TGTGCCAGCAGCCTCCGGTCCATAAATGAAAAACTGTTTTTT.

DNA for the CDR3: TGCAGTGCTAGTGCGCCCCGGCCCCTCAGGGACACCTACGAGCAGTACTTC. It encodes CSASAPRPLRDTYEQYF. V is TRBV20-1 and J is TRBJ2-7, with D tentatively TRBD1 (6 bases). The length of the CDR3 is 17 residues. Between the trimmed V and J ends, which lost 3 bases and 2 bases, there was a span of 23 bases. Looked up from germline, CDR1 is DFQATT and CDR2 is SNEGSKA (reference sequence).

This chain connects TRBV18 to TRBJ2-7; D might be TRBD1 (5 bases). V dropped 3 bases and J dropped 8 bases, with 11 bases sitting between them. Germline V CDR1 and CDR2: KGHSH, LQKENI. There are 12 residues in the CDR3. The CDR3 DNA is TGTGCCAGCTCACCGGACACCGTGAAGCAGTACTTC. Protein product: CASSPDTVKQYF.

The V call is TRBV12-1, the J call TRBJ1-2; TRBD1 was called by the table and not checked on the DNA. TRBV12-1 is a documented pseudogene. This CDR3 comprises 13 residues. This chain's CDR3 is CASSFVAWQGYTF. CDR3 coding DNA: TGTGCCAGCAGCTTTGTGGCCTGGCAAGGCTACACCTTC.

The V and J genes are TRBV6-5 and TRBJ1-5; 8 nucleotides agree with TRBD1. CDR1 and CDR2 from the germline V gene are MNHEY and SVGAGI. J gave up 3 bases and V 5 bases, and 6 bases lay outside the gene matches. The CDR3 totals 15 residues. The CDR3 nucleotides are TGTGCCAGCAGTAAGGACAGGGCCGACAATCAGCCCCAGCATTTT. Translated, it gives CASSKDRADNQPQHF.

This clone was counted only a few times. V and J are TRBV7-6 and TRBJ2-1; 16 bases agree with TRBD2. CDR1 and CDR2 from the germline V gene are SGHVS and FNYEAQ. The length of the CDR3 is 20 residues. V gave up 0 bases and J gave up 5 bases; unmatched junction bases: 10. CDR3 loop: CASSLADWGLAGGLNNEQFF. The DNA for the CDR3 is TGTGCCAGCAGCTTAGCCGACTGGGGACTAGCGGGGGGGCTAAACAATGAGCAGTTCTTC.

The chain combines TRBV2 with TRBJ2-7; no reliable D call. Germline loops: CDR1 SNHLY, CDR2 FYNNEI. The CDR3 has 11 residues. Trimming pared 3 bases from V and 4 bases from J, leaving 4 bases between. The CDR3: CASSDMYEQYF. Written as DNA, the CDR3 is TGTGCCAGCAGTGACATGTACGAGCAGTACTTC.

This clone was counted only a few times. J is TRBJ1-5 and V is TRBV7-9; the match to TRBD1 covers 8 bases. CDR3 length: 14 amino acids. The germline gives CDR1 SEHNR, CDR2 FQNEAQ (reference sequence). Trimming took 3 bases from V and 4 from J; bases not matched to a gene: 2. DNA of the CDR3: TGTGCCAGCAGCTTGACAGGGGATAATCAGCCCCAGCATTTT. Protein: CASSLTGDNQPQHF.

The chain joins TRBV5-1 to TRBJ1-6; no definite D call. V shed 0 bases and J shed 8 bases, with 12 bases lying between them. This CDR3 region has 15 residues. Germline V lookup: CDR1 SGHRS, CDR2 YFSETQ. The chain's CDR3 is CASSLGGNYDSPLHF. In nucleotides, the CDR3 is TGCGCCAGCAGCTTGGGAGGGAATTATGATTCACCCCTCCACTTT.

V and J are TRBV7-2 and TRBJ2-2, with D tentatively TRBD2 (6 bases). Germline assignment: CDR1 SGHTA and CDR2 FQGNSA. V lost 1 base to trimming and J lost 7 bases, with 16 bases between them. The CDR3 totals 16 residues. CDR3 protein: CASSLVGGAAGGELFF. In DNA, the CDR3 is TGTGCCAGCAGCTTAGTAGGCGGGGCGGCCGGCGGGGAGCTGTTTTTT.

This clone appeared once. This chain uses TRBV29-1 with TRBJ2-1; D is perhaps TRBD1 (6 bases). Per the germline V gene, CDR1 is SQVTM and CDR2 is ANQGSEA. The CDR3 length is 16 residues. V dropped 1 base and J dropped 5 bases, with 18 bases sitting between them. The chain's CDR3 is CSVEGAQGSDNNEQFF. CDR3 nucleotide sequence: TGCAGCGTTGAAGGTGCTCAGGGGTCTGACAACAATGAGCAGTTCTTC.

In this sample, this clone turned up a few times. This same CDR3 is encoded by further DNA sequences in the sample. The chain carries TRBV30 and TRBJ2-2; 10 nucleotides line up with TRBD1. V was pared by 3 bases and J by 6 bases, with 1 base of the junction left unmatched. The CDR3 is 13 residues long. Germline loops: CDR1 GTSNPN, CDR2 SVGIG (reference sequence). The CDR3, as DNA: TGTGCCTGGAGCGGGACAGGGGCCGGGGAGCTGTTTTTT. This gives the protein CAWSGTGAGELFF. The full variable domain, in which reference TRBV30 and TRBJ2-2 provide the parts outside the CDR3, is SQTIHQWPATLVQPVGSPLSLECTVEGTSNPNLYWYRQAAGRGLQLLFYSVGIGQISSEVPQNLSASRPQDRQFILSSKKLLLSDSGFYLCAWSGTGAGELFFGEGSRLTVL.

This chain connects TRBV28 to TRBJ1-2; 7 nucleotides align to TRBD1. Per germline, CDR1 MDHEN and CDR2 SYDVKM. Trimming cost V 1 base and J 4 bases; bases outside gene matches: 6. The CDR3 loop spans 15 amino acids. The CDR3 here is CASSLSDRVAYGYTF. CDR3 nucleotide sequence: TGTGCCAGCAGTTTATCAGACAGGGTGGCCTATGGCTACACCTTC.

The rearrangement links TRBV30 to TRBJ2-7; 10 bases align to TRBD2. Germline CDR1 reads GTSNPN; CDR2 reads SVGIG (reference sequence). The CDR3 loop spans 12 amino acids. Losses at the gene ends were 8 bases for V and 6 bases for J; bases not matched to a gene: 7. The CDR3 here is CALRTSGLEQYF. Here the CDR3 DNA reads TGTGCCCTACGGACTAGCGGTCTCGAGCAGTACTTC.

J is TRBJ2-1 and V is TRBV27; the D gene is possibly TRBD2 (7 bases). The germline CDR1 and CDR2 sequences are MNHEY and SMNVEV (reference sequence). Trimming removed 8 bases from V and 6 bases from J, with 14 bases in between. CDR3 size: 13 residues. CDR3 in DNA: TGTGCCAGCCGAAAAGGGGGGGTCAATGAGCAGTTCTTC. Amino acids: CASRKGGVNEQFF.

The chain joins TRBV3-1 (or the pseudogene TRBV3-2) to TRBJ2-3, with D unresolved. Germline assignment: CDR1 LGHDT and CDR2 YNNKEL (reference sequence). V was shortened by 1 base and J by 5 bases, with 4 bases between the two germline ends. CDR3 size: 12 residues. CDR3 in DNA: TGTGCCAGCAGCCAAGTTCGAGATACGCAGTATTTT. Its protein is CASSQVRDTQYF.

This clone is a singleton in its sample. At the DNA level, this CDR3 is encoded by other sequences in the same sample as well. The chain is built from TRBV5-1 and TRBJ1-1; no clear D gene. This CDR3 is built from 14 residues. The V gene's germline CDR1 is SGHRS and CDR2 YFSETQ. Trimming shortened V by 2 bases and J by 4 bases, and 12 bases separated the two germline ends. The CDR3 spells CASSLEVRGTEAFF. CDR3 nucleotides: TGCGCCAGCAGCTTAGAGGTACGGGGCACTGAAGCTTTCTTT. The full variable domain, its missing parts supplied by reference TRBV5-1 and TRBJ1-1, is KAGVTQTPRYLIKTRGQQVTLSCSPISGHRSVSWYQQTPGQGLQFLFEYFSETQRNKGNFPGRFSGRQFSNSRSEMNVSTLELGDSALYLCASSLEVRGTEAFFGQGTRLTVV.

The J gene is TRBJ2-1, the V gene TRBV5-1; TRBD2 matches 8 bases. The germline CDR1 and CDR2 sequences are SGHRS and YFSETQ. Trimming took 4 bases from V and 2 from J; bases not matched to a gene: 5. CDR3 length: 15 amino acids. The CDR3 coding sequence is TGCGCCAGCAGCGGCTCCGGGGGGGCCTACAATGAGCAGTTCTTC. Translation gives CASSGSGGAYNEQFF.

This clone was seen only once. The chain joins TRBV5-1 to TRBJ2-3; tentative D call: TRBD1 (5 bases). There are 18 residues in the CDR3. V lost 1 base to trimming and J lost 1 base, with 19 bases between them. Germline V gene data show CDR1 as SGHRS and CDR2 as YFSETQ. CDR3: CASSLSSPLGVRTDTQYF. The CDR3 DNA reads TGCGCCAGCAGCTTGTCAAGTCCCCTAGGGGTTCGCACAGATACGCAGTATTTT.

The genes are TRBV13 and TRBJ1-2; no clear D gene. V gave up 1 base and J gave up 8 bases, with 23 bases separating them. Looked up from germline, CDR1 is PRHDT and CDR2 is FYEKMQ (reference sequence). There are 17 residues in the CDR3. CDR3 amino acids: CASSLAPLSGKDNGYTF. Here the CDR3 DNA reads TGTGCCAGCAGCTTAGCTCCCTTGTCGGGGAAAGATAACGGCTACACCTTC.

Concerning this clone itself: Different DNA sequences within this sample yield the same CDR3. The gene calls are TRBV30 and TRBJ1-2, with D perhaps TRBD1 (6 bases). The CDR3 length is 13 residues. V gave up 0 bases and J gave up 2 bases, with 7 bases separating them. The V gene's germline CDR1 is GTSNPN and CDR2 SVGIG (reference sequence). The CDR3 DNA sequence: TGTGCCTGGAGTGTAGACAGGAACTATGGCTACACCTTC. It is translated as CAWSVDRNYGYTF.

V and J are TRBV6-5 and TRBJ1-2; TRBD1 is a possible D gene (5 bases). The germline V gene has CDR1 MNHEY and CDR2 SVGAGI. Trimming removed 2 bases from V and 5 bases from J, with 15 bases in between. The CDR3 contains 15 residues. Here the CDR3 DNA reads TGTGCCAGCAGTTACGAGGGTTCCGGGGGGTATGGCTACACCTTC. It yields the protein CASSYEGSGGYGYTF.

V gene TRBV30 combines with J gene TRBJ2-4; no clear D gene. Germline V lookup: CDR1 GTSNPN, CDR2 SVGIG (reference sequence). Trimming took off 3 bases at V and 0 bases at J, with 6 bases between the two ends. The CDR3 contains 13 residues. The CDR3 reads CAWRRLAKNIQYF. CDR3 DNA sequence: TGTGCCTGGAGACGGTTAGCCAAAAACATTCAGTACTTC.

The rearrangement uses TRBV5-1 and TRBJ1-2, with no clear D. This CDR3 comprises 13 residues. Looked up from germline, CDR1 is SGHRS and CDR2 is YFSETQ. With 3 bases removed from V and 4 bases from J, the gap between germline ends came to 10 bases. The CDR3, as DNA: TGCGCCAGCAGCTCTGGGCCGTCCTATGGCTACACCTTC. Residues: CASSSGPSYGYTF.

V usage is TRBV5-1 and J usage is TRBJ1-2, with D possibly TRBD1 on 6 matching bases. Trimming took off 0 bases at V and 5 bases at J, with 14 bases between the two ends. The CDR3 covers 15 residues. Germline loops: CDR1 SGHRS, CDR2 YFSETQ. CDR3 protein: CASSLETGRDYGYTF. CDR3 nucleotide sequence: TGCGCCAGCAGCTTGGAGACAGGAAGGGATTATGGCTACACCTTC.

DNA of the CDR3: TGCGCCAGCAGCCCTTCCTTGAACACTGAAGCTTTCTTT. Amino acid sequence: CASSPSLNTEAFF. The chain carries TRBV4-1 and TRBJ1-1; D is undetermined. The CDR3 is made up of 13 amino acids. Trimming removed 4 bases at V and 0 bases at J, with 6 bases between. Germline V gene lookup returns CDR1 MGHRA and CDR2 YSYEKL.